This is a list of T cell receptor beta chains from one sample in a study of blood T cell repertoires in COVID-19. Libraries were prepared by immunoSEQ multiplex PCR; TCRdb keeps only in-frame clonotypes and omits some of them. Altogether under 500,000 clones are present, about 89% being singletons, with the ten largest covering around 4.5%. Sequencing input: peripheral blood. These receptors were collected from a woman between 25 and 40 years old with acute or convalescent COVID-19. Both conserved end residues are part of each CDR3. A D gene is named only where the DNA matches it firmly. A clone size is listed for some rows: how often the clone was seen (once, few, many), or a class if it is expanded.

D gene: -
J gene: TRBJ1-3
V gene: TRBV9
clone size: few
CDR3 protein: CASSVGHRTPRQSGNTIYF
CDR3 DNA: TGTGCCAGCAGCGTAGGGCACAGGACACCAAGGCAATCTGGAAACACCATATATTTT

D gene: -
J gene: TRBJ1-1
V gene: TRBV5-1
clone size: once
CDR3 protein: CASSRVVNTEAFF
CDR3 DNA: TGCGCCAGCAGCCGGGTTGTTAACACTGAAGCTTTCTTT

D gene: TRBD1
J gene: TRBJ2-7
V gene: TRBV19
clone size: -
CDR3 protein: CASSIAGQGWDEQYF
CDR3 DNA: TGTGCCAGTAGTATAGCCGGACAGGGATGGGACGAGCAGTACTTC

D gene: TRBD2
J gene: TRBJ2-7
V gene: TRBV6-5
clone size: -
CDR3 protein: CASSLGLSYEQYF
CDR3 DNA: TGTGCCAGCAGCCTGGGACTATCCTACGAGCAGTACTTC

D gene: TRBD1
J gene: TRBJ2-3
V gene: TRBV19
clone size: -
CDR3 protein: CASSIPTGGLGKSVSTQYF
CDR3 DNA: TGTGCCAGTAGTATTCCGACAGGGGGCCTGGGGAAAAGCGTGAGTACGCAGTATTTT

D gene: TRBD2
J gene: TRBJ2-1
V gene: TRBV3-1/TRBV3-2
clone size: -
CDR3 protein: CASSQDQGTSGGRAVF
CDR3 DNA: TGTGCCAGCAGCCAAGATCAGGGGACTAGCGGGGGGCGGGCAGTCTTC

D gene: -
J gene: TRBJ1-5
V gene: TRBV6-5
clone size: -
CDR3 protein: CAGSSGNQPQHF
CDR3 DNA: TGTGCCGGAAGTTCGGGCAATCAGCCCCAGCATTTT

D gene: -
J gene: TRBJ1-2
V gene: TRBV12-3/TRBV12-4
clone size: -
CDR3 protein: CASSDARAGYTF
CDR3 DNA: TGTGCCAGCAGCGACGCCAGGGCAGGCTACACCTTC

D gene: TRBD1
J gene: TRBJ2-2
V gene: TRBV5-1
clone size: once
CDR3 protein: CASSPSGQANTGELFF
CDR3 DNA: TGCGCCAGCAGCCCTTCTGGACAGGCCAACACCGGGGAGCTGTTTTTT

D gene: -
J gene: TRBJ1-1
V gene: TRBV21-1
clone size: -
CDR3 protein: CASHSPEPGQMNTEAFF
CDR3 DNA: TGTGCCAGCCACTCCCCTGAACCGGGACAGATGAACACTGAAGCTTTCTTT

D gene: TRBD1
J gene: TRBJ2-7
V gene: TRBV6-5
clone size: -
CDR3 protein: CASSYPTGATYEQYF
CDR3 DNA: TGTGCCAGCAGTTACCCGACAGGGGCGACCTACGAGCAGTACTTC

D gene: -
J gene: TRBJ2-2
V gene: TRBV24-1
clone size: once
CDR3 protein: CATSDRLSGTGELFF
CDR3 DNA: TGTGCCACCAGCGATAGACTATCGGGGACCGGGGAGCTGTTTTTT

D gene: -
J gene: TRBJ1-2
V gene: TRBV7-2
clone size: once
CDR3 protein: CASSLAQKYGYTF
CDR3 DNA: TGTGCCAGCAGCTTAGCTCAGAAGTATGGCTACACCTTC